The following is a T cell receptor (beta chain) sequence with its context. V was clipped by 0 bases and J by 4 bases; unmatched bases: 6. The CDR3 loop spans 16 amino acids. Germline CDR1 reads SEHNR; CDR2 reads FQNEAQ (reference sequence). These data belong to a study of immune cell composition in non-small cell lung cancer. The protocol was immunoSEQ multiplex PCR, while the TCRdb copy is restricted to in-frame clones and leaves out a portion. In the table there are 4,000 to 5,000 clones, approximately 80% of which are singletons. The sample consisted of lung tumor tissue. The TCR was taken from a human donor with non-small cell lung cancer. V usage is TRBV7-9 and J usage is TRBJ1-1; 9 positions match TRBD1. The DNA of the CDR3 is TGTGCCAGCAGCTTAGCGCCGGGACAGGGAGGCACTGAAGCTTTCTTT. It encodes CASSLAPGQGGTEAFF.